These 12 T cell receptor beta chains came from one sample sequenced in a study of blood T cell repertoires in COVID-19. Libraries were prepared by immunoSEQ multiplex PCR; TCRdb keeps only in-frame clonotypes and omits some of them. The sample includes tens of thousands of clones, more than 65% of them seen just once. Sequencing was carried out using peripheral blood. The receptors stem from a woman older than 75 with active or convalescent COVID-19.

The chain employs TRBV7-3 and TRBJ2-6, with TRBD1 matching over 9 bases. Trimming took 1 base from V and 0 from J; bases not matched to a gene: 10. The germline V gene encodes CDR1 SGHTA and CDR2 FQGTGA. There are 20 residues in the CDR3. The CDR3 nucleotides are TGTGCCAGCAGCTTAAGGGACAGGGCCCTTTCCAACTCTGGGGCCAACGTCCTGACTTTC. This encodes CASSLRDRALSNSGANVLTF.

The CDR3 DNA is TGTGCCAGCAGAGCGGGAGGGGGAACAGATACGCAGTATTTT. Its translation is CASRAGGGTDTQYF. The V call is TRBV28, the J call TRBJ2-3; 10 bases are a match to TRBD2. The V gene's germline CDR1 is MDHEN and CDR2 SYDVKM. This CDR3 comprises 14 residues. The J segment lost 3 bases and the V segment lost 6 bases, leaving 3 bases of the junction unmatched.

The chain couples TRBV9 to TRBJ1-5; TRBD1 agrees at 10 bases. Germline V lookup: CDR1 SGDLS, CDR2 YYNGEE. V was clipped by 3 bases and J by 4 bases; unmatched bases: 7. CDR3 length: 16 amino acids. CDR3: CASSATGTGDNQPQHF. The CDR3 coding sequence is TGTGCCAGCAGCGCAACCGGGACAGGGGATAATCAGCCCCAGCATTTT.

This clone was seen a single time. This chain links TRBV4-3 with TRBJ1-3; 9 positions agree with TRBD1. The V gene's germline CDR1 is LGHNA and CDR2 YSLEER. With V trimmed by 3 bases and J by 2 bases, 5 bases remained unmatched. CDR3 length equals 16 residues. CDR3 sequence reads: CASSQWGQGAGNTIYF. The CDR3, as DNA: TGCGCCAGCAGCCAGTGGGGACAGGGAGCTGGAAACACCATATATTTT.

This clone was recorded once. The chain uses TRBV7-2 and TRBJ1-5; no reliable D call. Germline values: CDR1 SGHTA, CDR2 FQGNSA. This CDR3 contains 13 residues. V lost 3 bases and J 0 bases, leaving 3 bases between the germline ends. The CDR3 DNA reads as TGTGCCAGCAGCTTTAGTAGCAATCAGCCCCAGCATTTT. As protein: CASSFSSNQPQHF.

The chain combines TRBV19 with TRBJ2-1, with TRBD2 identical over 10 bases. The CDR3 extends over 15 amino acids. Unmatched junction bases numbered 6, after V lost 3 bases and J lost 7 bases. Germline CDR1 reads LNHDA; CDR2 reads SQIVND (reference sequence). CDR3: CASSIVASGRNEQFF. For the CDR3, the DNA is TGTGCCAGTAGTATCGTTGCTAGCGGGAGAAATGAGCAGTTCTTC.

This chain uses TRBV14 with TRBJ2-1; a weak D match, TRBD1 (5 bases). V dropped 0 bases and J dropped 3 bases, with 18 bases sitting between them. The CDR3 loop spans 18 amino acids. Per the germline V gene, CDR1 is SGHDN and CDR2 is FVKESK. CDR3 sequence reads: CASSQDLDGRANYNEQFF. CDR3 nucleotide sequence: TGTGCCAGCAGCCAAGATCTCGATGGCAGGGCCAACTACAATGAGCAGTTCTTC.

V usage is TRBV10-3 and J usage is TRBJ1-2, with D perhaps TRBD1 (6 bases). Germline values: CDR1 ENHRY, CDR2 SYGVKD. The CDR3 covers 20 residues. V lost 3 bases and J 0 bases, leaving 26 bases between the germline ends. The CDR3: CAISELIPDRKKQANYGYTF. The CDR3 nucleotides are TGTGCCATCAGTGAACTTATCCCGGACAGAAAAAAACAAGCTAACTATGGCTACACCTTC.

This chain joins TRBV19 and TRBJ1-6, with TRBD1 matching over 7 bases. CDR1 and CDR2 (germline): LNHDA, SQIVND (reference sequence). Trimming cost V 8 bases and J 3 bases; bases outside gene matches: 7. This CDR3 contains 15 residues. The CDR3 protein is CASAETGSYNSPLHF. The CDR3 DNA sequence: TGTGCCAGTGCCGAGACAGGGAGCTATAATTCACCCCTCCACTTT.

V gene TRBV20-1 combines with J gene TRBJ2-7; TRBD2 might be the D (5 bases). Germline V gene data show CDR1 as DFQATT and CDR2 as SNEGSKA (reference sequence). This CDR3 has 11 residues. V was clipped by 7 bases and J by 0 bases, with 7 bases between them. In DNA form, the CDR3 reads TGCAGTGTAGGACTCTCCTACGAGCAGTACTTC. Translated, it gives CSVGLSYEQYF.

The V and J genes are TRBV19 and TRBJ1-2, with D perhaps TRBD1 (6 bases). The CDR3 has 15 amino acids. Germline V CDR1 and CDR2: LNHDA, SQIVND (reference sequence). V lost 10 bases to trimming and J lost 1 base, with 19 bases between them. The CDR3 region is CATRGGRTHNYGYTF. The DNA for the CDR3 is TGTGCCACCCGTGGGGGCCGGACCCATAACTATGGCTACACCTTC.

V and J are TRBV11-2 and TRBJ1-5, with D uncertain. Looked up from germline, CDR1 is SGHAT and CDR2 is FQNNGV. The CDR3 covers 14 residues. Trimming left V 0 bases short and J 1 base short, with 4 bases between. CDR3 protein: CASSLERSNQPQHF. CDR3 nucleotides: TGTGCCAGCAGCTTAGAACGGAGCAATCAGCCCCAGCATTTT.